This T cell receptor (beta chain) was captured by sequencing in a study of cytomegalovirus exposure and HLA in healthy donors. The method was immunoSEQ multiplex PCR; TCRdb's version includes in-frame clones alone and lacks a portion of them. The sample contains roughly 200,000 clones, around nine tenths of which appear only once. This clonotype was obtained from a man aged 25-45 years in good health and CMV-seropositive. Sequencing used PBMCs.

The CDR3 DNA reads as TGTGCCAGCAGTGACCCCCCTGGTGGCCAGTACTTC. Translated, it gives CASSDPPGGQYF. This rearrangement joins TRBV6-1 to TRBJ2-5; no firm D call. The V gene lost 3 bases and the J gene lost 10 bases, with 12 bases spanning the gap. The germline V gene has CDR1 MNHNS and CDR2 SASEGT. This CDR3 spans 12 amino acids.